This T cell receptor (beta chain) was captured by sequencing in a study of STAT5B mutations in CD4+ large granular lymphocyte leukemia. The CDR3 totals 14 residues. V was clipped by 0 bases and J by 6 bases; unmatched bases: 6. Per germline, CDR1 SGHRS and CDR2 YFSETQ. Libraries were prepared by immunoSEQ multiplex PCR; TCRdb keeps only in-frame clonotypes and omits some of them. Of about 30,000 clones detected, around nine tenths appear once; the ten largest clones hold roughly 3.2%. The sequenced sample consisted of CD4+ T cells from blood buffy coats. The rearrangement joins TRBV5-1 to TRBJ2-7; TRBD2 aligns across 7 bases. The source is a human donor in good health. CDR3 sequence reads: CASSLGPAGFEQYF. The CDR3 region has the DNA TGCGCCAGCAGCTTGGGCCCAGCGGGATTCGAGCAGTACTTC.